Listed here is a single T cell receptor beta chain. Its cognate antigen is unknown. This sample stems from a study of T cell responses to AZD1222 COVID-19 vaccine. Trimming stripped 2 bases from V and 3 bases from J, with 5 bases between. This CDR3 has 12 residues. Study-wide points: Repertoires in all cases were sampled only once the peak T cell response had passed.

The assay was immunoSEQ multiplex PCR, and TCRdb's table has in-frame clones only and misses some. The repertoire holds approximately 150,000 clones, roughly 92% seen once, with more than 4.5% in the top ten. V is TRBV12-3 or TRBV12-4 and J is TRBJ2-7; D gene ambiguous. This receptor was identified in an adult in good health. This material consisted of peripheral blood, taken on day 0 of AZD1222 vaccination. CDR3 nucleotide sequence: TGTGCCAGCAGTTTAATGGTCTACGAGCAGTACTTC. Translating gives CASSLMVYEQYF.